The count of the clone carrying this T cell receptor beta chain is one. Its antigen is still unknown. As defined, naive CD8 cells were CD45RO-negative and positively selected for CCR7, with terminally differentiated effector memory CD45RA+ cells excluded. For each subset, genomic DNA was distributed in equal portions over several immunoSEQ plates. Per the study methods: There were no quality scores in the junction-only immunoSEQ sequences, so filtering differed. Profiling relied on immunoSEQ multiplex PCR, and the TCRdb table lists in-frame clones only, not all of them. V, J and clone size derive from that table, while D and trimming were established from the DNA sequence. The table lists a few hundred thousand clones, 95% to 96% of them singletons, with about 0.11% in the top ten. CDR3 length: 15 residues. Trimming removed 4 bases from V and 1 base from J, with 13 bases in between. The germline V gene encodes CDR1 SGHTS and CDR2 YDEGEE.

This entry comes from a study of shared clonotypes between healthy human individuals. Study-level findings and limits: Against clonotypes common to all four donors, non-shared ones had lower generation probabilities. Although depth was large, rarefaction showed that sequencing of the sorted subsets was incomplete.

The chain has TRBV5-8 and TRBJ2-3; the D is unclear. Source material: naive CD8+ T cells sorted from blood. This TCR was recovered from a woman aged 25-40 years in good health. This CDR3 reads CASSPLGVGTDTQYF. The CDR3 bases are TGTGCCAGCAGCCCTTTGGGTGTAGGCACAGATACGCAGTATTTT.